The 2 T cell receptor beta chains reported below all come from one sample, sequenced in a study of cytomegalovirus exposure and HLA in healthy donors. Here immunoSEQ multiplex PCR was the method, and the copy in TCRdb shows in-frame clones only, minus some. The sample contains 300,000 to 400,000 clones, roughly 88% of which appear only once. The sample was PBMCs. The receptors stem from a woman under 30 in good health and CMV-seronegative.

DNA for the CDR3: TGTGCCAGCAGCCCGACAGGGCCCAATCAGCCCCAGCATTTT. This sequence encodes CASSPTGPNQPQHF. The genes are TRBV25-1 and TRBJ1-5; 7 nucleotides match TRBD1. CDR1 is MGHDK, CDR2 SYGVNS, per germline. The J segment lost 3 bases and the V segment lost 6 bases, leaving 5 bases of the junction unmatched. The CDR3 is made up of 14 amino acids. The full variable domain, its missing parts supplied by reference TRBV25-1 and TRBJ1-5, is EADIYQTPRYLVIGTGKKITLECSQTMGHDKMYWYQQDPGMELHLIHYSYGVNSTEKGDLSSESTVSRIRTEHFPLTLESARPSHTSQYLCASSPTGPNQPQHFGDGTRLSIL.

This chain connects TRBV5-1 to TRBJ2-7; D gene ambiguous. V dropped 5 bases and J dropped 7 bases, with 19 bases sitting between them. Germline CDR1 is SGHRS and CDR2 is YFSETQ. This CDR3 has 14 amino acids. The CDR3 coding sequence is TGCGCCAGCAGTCATCGTGGCGCCCCCGGGGAGCAGTACTTC. It codes for CASSHRGAPGEQYF. The whole variable domain, remainder taken from reference TRBV5-1 and TRBJ2-7, is KAGVTQTPRYLIKTRGQQVTLSCSPISGHRSVSWYQQTPGQGLQFLFEYFSETQRNKGNFPGRFSGRQFSNSRSEMNVSTLELGDSALYLCASSHRGAPGEQYFGPGTRLTVT.